The 6 T cell receptor beta chains reported below all come from one sample, sequenced in a study of blood T cell repertoires in COVID-19. Some clones are missing from TCRdb's copy, which holds only in-frame ones; the method was immunoSEQ multiplex PCR. Of about 180,000 clones listed, about 80% were seen once; the top ten hold approximately 15%. The sequenced sample consisted of PBMCs or T cells enriched from blood (not recorded which). The receptor source for this set is a man in his sixties who had been exposed to COVID-19.

This sequence joins TRBV5-8 and TRBJ1-5; no clear D gene. This CDR3 region has 15 residues. Germline values: CDR1 SGHTS, CDR2 YDEGEE. Trimming shortened V by 7 bases and J by 4 bases, and 18 bases separated the two germline ends. The chain's CDR3 is CASGHAGSSNQPQHF. CDR3 DNA: TGTGCCAGCGGCCACGCTGGTAGCTCGAATCAGCCCCAGCATTTT.

The chain joins TRBV10-3 to TRBJ2-3; 9 nucleotides align to TRBD2. This CDR3 is built from 14 residues. V lost 6 bases to trimming and J lost 3 bases; unmatched junction nucleotides: 4. Germline V CDR1 and CDR2: ENHRY, SYGVKD. CDR3: CAISFSGRTDTQYF. CDR3 coding DNA: TGTGCCATCAGCTTTAGCGGGAGAACAGATACGCAGTATTTT.

The gene calls are TRBV5-1 and TRBJ1-1, with D maybe TRBD1 (6 bases). This CDR3 is 18 amino acids long. The V and J ends lost 2 bases and 3 bases respectively, with 23 bases between them. The V gene's germline CDR1 is SGHRS and CDR2 YFSETQ. The CDR3 sequence: CASSFYLAAGGRDTEAFF. The CDR3 DNA follows: TGCGCCAGCAGCTTCTATCTAGCGGCGGGGGGGCGAGACACTGAAGCTTTCTTT.

The chain carries TRBV24-1 and TRBJ2-2; TRBD2 matches 10 bases. The CDR3 loop spans 16 amino acids. Germline assignment: CDR1 KGHDR and CDR2 SFDVKD. V lost 3 bases, J lost 5 bases, and 5 bases stayed unmatched. Here the CDR3 reads CATSDLAGVRTGELFF. For the CDR3, the DNA is TGTGCCACCAGTGATCTAGCGGGAGTAAGAACCGGGGAGCTGTTTTTT.

The chain has TRBV4-3 and TRBJ1-3, with D unclear. This CDR3 contains 14 residues. CDR1 and CDR2 from the germline V gene are LGHNA and YSLEER. With 3 bases removed from V and 0 bases from J, the gap between germline ends came to 6 bases. CDR3: CASSQGSSGNTIYF. In DNA form, the CDR3 reads TGCGCCAGCAGCCAGGGGAGCTCTGGAAACACCATATATTTT.

The V call is TRBV3-1 (or the pseudogene TRBV3-2), the J call TRBJ1-5, with D possibly matching TRBD1 (6 bases). The CDR3 runs 16 residues. Germline CDR1 reads LGHDT; CDR2 reads YNNKEL (reference sequence). V dropped 0 bases and J dropped 6 bases, with 15 bases sitting between them. The CDR3 coding sequence is TGTGCCAGCAGCCAAGATTTTCGGACAGCCTCTCAGCCCCAGCATTTT. Translated, it gives CASSQDFRTASQPQHF.